The TCR beta chain described here comes from a study of T cells expressing NK-cell markers. Study as a whole: From sorted CD3+CD56+NKG2C+, CD3+CD56+NKG2C- and CD3+CD56-NKG2C+ T cells came the TCR beta repertoires. With respect to HCMV, seven of the eight sequenced donors were seropositive, and one was seronegative.

Study-wide findings and caveats: Several donors showed these clonotypes also leading the CD3+CD56-NKG2C+ fraction.

Comment on this clonotype: The antigen is unknown.

Beta-chain TCR cDNA was generated via 5'RACE template switching with UMIs. One entry per CDR3 protein, without DNA, is what TCRdb gives after re-calling the 5' RACE reads. Its table lists over 150,000 distinct CDR3 sequences. CDR1 SNHLY and CDR2 FYNNEI come from the germline V gene. This CDR3 is 11 amino acids long. This clonotype was obtained from a woman in her forties or fifties in good health. The chain joins TRBV2 to TRBJ2-1; checking the TCRdb D call of TRBD1 is not possible without DNA. The sample consisted of blood T cells: a sorted CD56 or NKG2C T cell subset, CD4+ or CD8+ T cells, or bulk PBMC T cells (not recorded which). CDR3 region: CASNARNEQFF.